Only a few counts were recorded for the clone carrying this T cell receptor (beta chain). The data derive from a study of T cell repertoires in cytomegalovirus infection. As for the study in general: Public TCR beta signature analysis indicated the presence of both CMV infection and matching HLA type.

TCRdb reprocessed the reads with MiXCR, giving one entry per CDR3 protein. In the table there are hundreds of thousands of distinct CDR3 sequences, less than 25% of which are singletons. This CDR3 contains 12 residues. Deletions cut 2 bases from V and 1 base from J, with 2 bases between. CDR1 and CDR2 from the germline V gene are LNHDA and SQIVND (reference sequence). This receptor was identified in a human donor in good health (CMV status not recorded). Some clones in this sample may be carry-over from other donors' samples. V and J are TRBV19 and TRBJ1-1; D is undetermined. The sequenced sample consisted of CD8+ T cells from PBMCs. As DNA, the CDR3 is TGTGCCAGTAGTATAACGAACACTGAAGCTTTCTTT. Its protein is CASSITNTEAFF.